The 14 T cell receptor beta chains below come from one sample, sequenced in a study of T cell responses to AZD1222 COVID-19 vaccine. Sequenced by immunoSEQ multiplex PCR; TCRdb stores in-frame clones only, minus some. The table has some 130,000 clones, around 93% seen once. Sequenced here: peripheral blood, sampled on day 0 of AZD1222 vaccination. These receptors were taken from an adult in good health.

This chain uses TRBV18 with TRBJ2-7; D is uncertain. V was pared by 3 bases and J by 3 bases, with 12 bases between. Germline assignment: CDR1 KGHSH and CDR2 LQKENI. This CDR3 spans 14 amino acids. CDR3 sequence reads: CASSPLPQDYEQYF. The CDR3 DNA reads TGTGCCAGCTCACCTCTTCCTCAAGACTACGAGCAGTACTTC.

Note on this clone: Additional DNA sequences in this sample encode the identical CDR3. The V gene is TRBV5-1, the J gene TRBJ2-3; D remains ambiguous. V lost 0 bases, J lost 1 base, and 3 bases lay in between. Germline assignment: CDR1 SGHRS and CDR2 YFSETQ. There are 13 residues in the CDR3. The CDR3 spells CASSLAGTDTQYF. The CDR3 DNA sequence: TGCGCCAGCAGCTTGGCCGGCACAGATACGCAGTATTTT.

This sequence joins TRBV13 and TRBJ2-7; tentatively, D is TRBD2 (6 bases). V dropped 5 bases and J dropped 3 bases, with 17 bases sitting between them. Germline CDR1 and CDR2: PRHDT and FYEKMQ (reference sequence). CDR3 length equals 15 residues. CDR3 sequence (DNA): TGTGCCAGCAGCGGACTATGGACGGAGGGCTACGAGCAGTACTTC. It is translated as CASSGLWTEGYEQYF. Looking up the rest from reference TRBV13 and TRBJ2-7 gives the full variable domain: AAGVIQSPRHLIKEKRETATLKCYPIPRHDTVYWYQQGPGQDPQFLISFYEKMQSDKGSIPDRFSAQQFSDYHSELNMSSLELGDSALYFCASSGLWTEGYEQYFGPGTRLTVT.

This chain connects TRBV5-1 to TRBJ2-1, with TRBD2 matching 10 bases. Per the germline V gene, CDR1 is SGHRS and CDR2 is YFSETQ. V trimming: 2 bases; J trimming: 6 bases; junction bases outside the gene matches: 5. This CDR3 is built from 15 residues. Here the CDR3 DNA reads TGCGCCAGCAGCTTCCGTCTAGCGGGAGCCAATGAGCAGTTCTTC. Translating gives CASSFRLAGANEQFF.

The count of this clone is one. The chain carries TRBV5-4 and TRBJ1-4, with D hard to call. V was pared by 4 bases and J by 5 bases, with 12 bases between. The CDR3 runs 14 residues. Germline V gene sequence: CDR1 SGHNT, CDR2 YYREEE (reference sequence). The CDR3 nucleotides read TGTGCCAGCAGCCCCCCGGACCGGAATGAAAAACTGTTTTTT. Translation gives CASSPPDRNEKLFF.

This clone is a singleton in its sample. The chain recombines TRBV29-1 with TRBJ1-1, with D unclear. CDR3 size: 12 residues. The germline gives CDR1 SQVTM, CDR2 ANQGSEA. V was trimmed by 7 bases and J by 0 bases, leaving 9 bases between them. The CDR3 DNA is TGCAGCGGTCGGGAGATGAACACTGAAGCTTTCTTT. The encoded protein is CSGREMNTEAFF.

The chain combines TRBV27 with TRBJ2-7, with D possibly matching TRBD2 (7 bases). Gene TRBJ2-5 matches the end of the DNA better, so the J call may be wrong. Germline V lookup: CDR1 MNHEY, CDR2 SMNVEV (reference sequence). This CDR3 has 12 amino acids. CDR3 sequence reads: CASSIGGGTQYF. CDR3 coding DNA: TGTGCCAGCAGTATAGGGGGGGGGACCCAGTACTTC.

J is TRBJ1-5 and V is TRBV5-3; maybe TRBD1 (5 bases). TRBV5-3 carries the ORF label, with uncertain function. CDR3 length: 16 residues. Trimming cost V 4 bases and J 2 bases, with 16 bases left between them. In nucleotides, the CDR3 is TGTGCCAGAAGCCTTGGGGACCTCCGGGGCAATCAGCCCCAGCATTTT. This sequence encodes CARSLGDLRGNQPQHF.

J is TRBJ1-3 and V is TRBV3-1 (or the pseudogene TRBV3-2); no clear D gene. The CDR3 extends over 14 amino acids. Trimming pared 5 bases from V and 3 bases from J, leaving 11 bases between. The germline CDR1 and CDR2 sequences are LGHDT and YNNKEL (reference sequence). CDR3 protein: CASSILPFGNTIYF. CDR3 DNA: TGTGCCAGCAGCATCCTCCCCTTTGGAAACACCATATATTTT.

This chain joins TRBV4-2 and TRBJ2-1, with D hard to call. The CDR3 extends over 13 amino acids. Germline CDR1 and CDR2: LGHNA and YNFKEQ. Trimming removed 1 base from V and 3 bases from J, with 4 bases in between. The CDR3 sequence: CASSQGDYNEQFF. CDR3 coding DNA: TGTGCCAGCAGCCAAGGGGACTACAATGAGCAGTTCTTC.

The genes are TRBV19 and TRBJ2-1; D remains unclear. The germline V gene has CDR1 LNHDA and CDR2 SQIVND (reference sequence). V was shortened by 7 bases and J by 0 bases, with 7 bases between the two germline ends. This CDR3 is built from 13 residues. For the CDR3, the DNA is TGTGCCAGTACGGGTGGCTCCTACAATGAGCAGTTCTTC. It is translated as CASTGGSYNEQFF.

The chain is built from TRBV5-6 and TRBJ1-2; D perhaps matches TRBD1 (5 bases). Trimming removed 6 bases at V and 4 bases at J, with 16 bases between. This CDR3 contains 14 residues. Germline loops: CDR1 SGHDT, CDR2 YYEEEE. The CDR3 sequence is CASTSGAIPYGYTF. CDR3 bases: TGTGCCAGCACCTCCGGGGCGATACCCTATGGCTACACCTTC.

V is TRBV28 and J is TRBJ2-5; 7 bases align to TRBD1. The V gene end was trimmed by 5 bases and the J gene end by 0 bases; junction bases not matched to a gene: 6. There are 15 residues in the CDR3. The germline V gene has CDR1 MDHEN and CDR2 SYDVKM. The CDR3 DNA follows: TGTGCCAGCAGTCCCCTGACAGGGAACCAAGAGACCCAGTACTTC. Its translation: CASSPLTGNQETQYF.

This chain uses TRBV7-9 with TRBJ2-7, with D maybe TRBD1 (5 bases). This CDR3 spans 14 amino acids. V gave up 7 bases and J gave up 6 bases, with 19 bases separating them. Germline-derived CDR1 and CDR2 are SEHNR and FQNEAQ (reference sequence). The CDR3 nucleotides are TGTGCCAGCACCCTAAGAGAGCAGGGCCGCGAGCAGTACTTC. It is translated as CASTLREQGREQYF.